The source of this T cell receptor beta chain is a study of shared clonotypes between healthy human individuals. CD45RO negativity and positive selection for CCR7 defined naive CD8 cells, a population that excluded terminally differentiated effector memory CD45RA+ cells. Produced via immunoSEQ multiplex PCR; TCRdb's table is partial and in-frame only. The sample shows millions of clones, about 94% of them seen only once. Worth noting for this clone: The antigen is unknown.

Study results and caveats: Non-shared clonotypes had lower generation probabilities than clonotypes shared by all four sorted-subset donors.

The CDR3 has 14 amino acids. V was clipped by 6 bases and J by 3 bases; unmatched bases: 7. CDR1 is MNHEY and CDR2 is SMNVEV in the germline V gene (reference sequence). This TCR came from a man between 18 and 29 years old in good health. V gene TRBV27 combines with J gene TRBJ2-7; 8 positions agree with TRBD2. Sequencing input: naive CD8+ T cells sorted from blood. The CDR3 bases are TGTGCCAGCAGGGTTAACGGGAGGGTCTACGAGCAGTACTTC. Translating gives CASRVNGRVYEQYF.